This T cell receptor beta chain was sequenced during a study of CD4 T cells in relation to SARS-CoV-2 and coronaviruses. As to this clone: Its cognate antigen is unknown.

CD4+ T cells from unexposed donors were obtained before the COVID-19 pandemic (2011-2018). CD4+ T cells were isolated from the cells after around eleven days of culture. The CDR3 is made up of 13 amino acids. V was clipped by 3 bases and J by 7 bases; unmatched bases: 5. In germline, CDR1 is GTSNPN, CDR2 SVGIG (reference sequence). Measured with immunoSEQ multiplex PCR; TCRdb has only the in-frame clones, and not every one. The table records 27,000 or so clones, about two thirds of them present only once. The material sequenced was CD4+ T cells from PBMCs, cultured in vitro. The receptor was derived from a human donor in good health. The chain recombines TRBV30 with TRBJ2-2, with 7 nucleotides matching TRBD1. CDR3 in amino acids: CAWSTQGVGELFF. The CDR3 DNA follows: TGTGCCTGGAGCACCCAGGGGGTCGGGGAGCTGTTTTTT.